The 27 T cell receptor beta chains given below trace back to one sample, sequenced in a study of blood T cells in healthy people across ages. The use of a sample-barcoded 5' primer and a J-beta primer mix characterized a second PCR of 7 to 11 cycles. TCRdb re-derived calls from the 5' RACE reads in MiXCR, one entry per CDR3 protein. This repertoire shows over 1,500,000 distinct CDR3 sequences, about 49% found once; its top ten account for roughly 2%. Source material: blood. The receptors stem from a woman aged 40 to 55 in good health.

This clonotype was detected once. This chain links TRBV9 with TRBJ1-2; TRBD1 matches at 10 bases. The CDR3 length is 16 residues. Germline V lookup: CDR1 SGDLS, CDR2 YYNGEE. J lost 3 bases, V lost 3 bases, and 8 bases had no gene match. The DNA for the CDR3 is TGTGCCAGCAGCGCCGGGACAGGGGCCCACTACTATGGCTACACCTTC. Its protein product is CASSAGTGAHYYGYTF.

CDR3 loop: CSVTVERLMSTDTQYF. The CDR3 DNA is TGCAGCGTTACGGTAGAGAGACTGATGAGCACAGATACGCAGTATTTT. This chain links TRBV29-1 with TRBJ2-3; no firm D call. V lost 5 bases and J lost 0, with 18 bases in between. CDR3 size: 16 residues. Germline CDR1 reads SQVTM; CDR2 reads ANQGSEA.

The J gene is TRBJ2-7, the V gene TRBV7-9; 7 nucleotides align to TRBD1. The CDR3 loop spans 14 amino acids. Germline lookup yields CDR1 SEHNR and CDR2 FQNEAQ (reference sequence). The V gene end was trimmed by 1 base and the J gene end by 5 bases; junction bases not matched to a gene: 5. In DNA, the CDR3 is TGTGCCAGCAGCTTAGGACAGGGAAGCCACGAGCAGTACTTC. This gives the protein CASSLGQGSHEQYF.

This chain joins TRBV7-2 and TRBJ1-5; D remains ambiguous. The V end was cut by 5 bases, the J end by 0 bases, with 14 bases between. The length of the CDR3 is 16 residues. In germline, CDR1 is SGHTA, CDR2 FQGNSA. The DNA of the CDR3 is TGTGCCAGCAGCCCCGAGGACCATACTAGCAATCAGCCCCAGCATTTT. Translation gives CASSPEDHTSNQPQHF.

In this sample, this clonotype turned up a few times. This chain links TRBV7-9 with TRBJ2-5; D gene uncertain. This CDR3 has 15 residues. V was trimmed by 3 bases and J by 1 base, leaving 12 bases between them. Germline CDR1 reads SEHNR; CDR2 reads FQNEAQ (reference sequence). The CDR3 protein is CASSFWQDRQETQYF. The CDR3 DNA sequence: TGTGCCAGCAGCTTCTGGCAGGATCGCCAAGAGACCCAGTACTTC.

The V call is TRBV6-4, the J call TRBJ2-5; the match to TRBD2 covers 10 bases. The germline gives CDR1 MRHNA, CDR2 SNTAGT. CDR3 length equals 15 residues. The ends lost 5 bases at V and 2 bases at J; junction bases unmatched: 5. The CDR3 reads CASSFKAGGQETQYF. CDR3 nucleotide sequence: TGTGCCAGCAGTTTTAAAGCGGGGGGGCAAGAGACCCAGTACTTC.

The chain carries TRBV7-9 and TRBJ2-2, with TRBD1 matching over 9 bases. V was pared by 5 bases and J by 6 bases, with 7 bases of the junction left unmatched. CDR1 and CDR2 from the germline V gene are SEHNR and FQNEAQ (reference sequence). The CDR3 runs to 15 residues. Here the CDR3 reads CASSRGGQGAGELFF. The CDR3 nucleotides are TGTGCCAGCAGCCGTGGGGGACAGGGTGCCGGGGAGCTGTTTTTT. The whole variable domain, remainder taken from reference TRBV7-9 and TRBJ2-2, is DTGVSQNPRHKITKRGQNVTFRCDPISEHNRLYWYRQTLGQGPEFLTYFQNEAQLEKSRLLSDRFSAERPKGSFSTLEIQRTEQGDSAMYLCASSRGGQGAGELFFGEGSRLTVL.

The CDR3 protein is CASSQVELAGETQYF. CDR3 coding DNA: TGCGCCAGCAGCCAAGTCGAACTAGCGGGCGAGACCCAGTACTTC. This chain joins TRBV4-1 and TRBJ2-5; 9 nucleotides line up with TRBD2. The CDR3 sequence is 15 residues long. The V gene's germline CDR1 is MGHRA and CDR2 YSYEKL. V was pared by 1 base and J by 5 bases, with 5 bases of the junction left unmatched.

This rearrangement joins TRBV12-3 or TRBV12-4 to TRBJ2-1; D possibly uses TRBD1 or TRBD2 (5 bases each). CDR3 length equals 13 residues. Trimming removed 5 bases from V and 9 bases from J, with 14 bases in between. CDR3 in amino acids: CASSGAPGREQFF. The CDR3 DNA follows: TGTGCCAGCAGTGGAGCGCCGGGGCGTGAGCAGTTCTTC.

The table lists this clonotype with a few counts. The chain joins TRBV5-1 to TRBJ2-6; 7 positions match TRBD1. CDR3 length equals 16 residues. V lost 4 bases and J lost 1; bases outside the gene matches: 5. Germline loops: CDR1 SGHRS, CDR2 YFSETQ. This chain's CDR3 is CASSMTGSSGANVLTF. The CDR3 DNA is TGCGCCAGCAGCATGACAGGGTCTTCTGGGGCCAACGTCCTGACTTTC.

The V gene is TRBV4-2, the J gene TRBJ1-2; tentative D call: TRBD1 (5 bases). Trimming removed 0 bases from V and 3 bases from J, with 17 bases in between. The CDR3 loop spans 17 amino acids. Germline CDR1 is LGHNA and CDR2 is YNFKEQ. The CDR3 nucleotides are TGTGCCAGCAGCCAAGAAGGCGCCAGGGAAAGGGACTATGGCTACACCTTC. Translated, it gives CASSQEGARERDYGYTF.

V gene TRBV29-1 combines with J gene TRBJ1-2, with a weak D call TRBD1 (6 bases). CDR3 length equals 13 residues. Trimming left V 4 bases short and J 8 bases short, with 17 bases between. From germline, CDR1 is SQVTM and CDR2 ANQGSEA. The CDR3 loop is CSVGQEAWGGYTF. CDR3 sequence (DNA): TGCAGCGTTGGACAGGAAGCCTGGGGGGGCTACACCTTC.

V and J are TRBV6-2 or TRBV6-3 and TRBJ1-4, with a weak D call TRBD1 (5 bases). The V end lost 8 bases, the J end lost 7 bases, and 20 bases lay between the germline ends. Germline V lookup: CDR1 MNHEY, CDR2 SVGEGT. This CDR3 is 15 amino acids long. CDR3 protein: CASGRNRGSGEKLFF. In nucleotides, the CDR3 is TGTGCCAGCGGACGGAACCGGGGGAGCGGTGAAAAACTGTTTTTT.

There are a few counts of this clonotype. The chain employs TRBV7-9 and TRBJ2-5; possibly TRBD2 for D (6 bases). The J call may be in error: the DNA end matches TRBJ2-7 better. The CDR3 loop spans 14 amino acids. Looked up from germline, CDR1 is SEHNR and CDR2 is FQNEAQ (reference sequence). The CDR3 DNA is TGTGCCAGCAGCTCCGGGACTCCGGACTACGAGCAGTACTTC. Its translation is CASSSGTPDYEQYF.

The chain employs TRBV3-1 and TRBJ1-4; no definite D call. The CDR3 runs to 15 residues. From germline, CDR1 is LGHDT and CDR2 YNNKEL (reference sequence). Trimming pared 3 bases from V and 2 bases from J, leaving 10 bases between. The CDR3 region is CASSHAGGTNEKLFF. The CDR3 nucleotides are TGTGCCAGCAGCCATGCCGGAGGCACTAATGAAAAACTGTTTTTT.

This clonotype has just one count. The V and J genes are TRBV4-1 and TRBJ1-6; 8 positions agree with TRBD1. Germline V gives CDR1 MGHRA, CDR2 YSYEKL. The CDR3 is 13 amino acids. Trimming took 3 bases from V and 18 from J; bases not matched to a gene: 10. The chain's CDR3 is CASSHPRDRSSHF. The CDR3 DNA follows: TGCGCCAGCAGCCATCCCCGGGACAGGAGTTCCCACTTT.

The chain combines TRBV25-1 with TRBJ1-1, with D perhaps matching TRBD1 (6 bases). The V gene lost 8 bases and the J gene lost 1 base, with 20 bases spanning the gap. CDR3 length: 16 residues. Germline V CDR1 and CDR2: MGHDK, SYGVNS. Here the CDR3 reads CASGRQGYLRNTEAFF. CDR3 nucleotides: TGTGCCAGCGGACGGCAGGGGTACCTGAGGAACACTGAAGCTTTCTTT.

This clonotype occurred once. This chain uses TRBV7-2 with TRBJ1-5; 8 nucleotides agree with TRBD1. The germline V gene encodes CDR1 SGHTA and CDR2 FQGNSA. The CDR3 covers 16 residues. With V trimmed by 11 bases and J by 0 bases, 12 bases remained unmatched. As DNA, the CDR3 is TGTGCCCACCGGACAGGGTTATGGGATAGCAATCAGCCCCAGCATTTT. It yields the protein CAHRTGLWDSNQPQHF.

This clonotype has more than one count but fewer than ten. The genes are TRBV20-1 and TRBJ1-5, with a tentative D call TRBD1 (5 bases). The CDR3 has 15 residues. V was clipped by 6 bases and J by 0 bases, with 15 bases between them. Germline V gene lookup returns CDR1 DFQATT and CDR2 SNEGSKA (reference sequence). The chain's CDR3 is CSASTGLNSNQPQHF. CDR3 sequence (DNA): TGCAGTGCCTCCACAGGACTAAATAGCAATCAGCCCCAGCATTTT.

The genes are TRBV24-1 and TRBJ2-4, with 14 bases matching TRBD2. With the DNA end fitting TRBJ2-5 better, the J assignment may be wrong. Germline V lookup: CDR1 KGHDR, CDR2 SFDVKD. This CDR3 is built from 17 residues. This CDR3 is CATSGGRLAGGQETQYF. In nucleotides, the CDR3 is TGTGCCACCAGTGGCGGAAGACTAGCGGGGGGGCAAGAGACCCAGTACTTC.

CDR3 region: CSAAGGQGTGGYTF. Here the CDR3 DNA reads TGCAGCGCGGCCGGGGGACAGGGGACGGGTGGCTACACCTTC. The gene calls are TRBV29-1 and TRBJ1-2; 10 bases are shared with TRBD1. CDR1 is SQVTM, CDR2 ANQGSEA, per germline. Trimming cost V 7 bases and J 7 bases; bases outside gene matches: 12. The CDR3 runs 14 residues.

This clonotype was detected only a few times. V and J are TRBV4-3 and TRBJ1-6; D uncertain. Per germline, CDR1 LGHNA and CDR2 YSLEER. Trimming shortened V by 1 base and J by 8 bases, and 6 bases separated the two germline ends. The CDR3 covers 13 residues. The CDR3 reads CASSQVTDSPLHF. The CDR3 coding sequence is TGCGCCAGCAGCCAAGTCACTGATTCACCCCTCCACTTT.

The genes are TRBV27 and TRBJ1-2, with 7 bases lining up with TRBD1. Per the germline V gene, CDR1 is MNHEY and CDR2 is SMNVEV (reference sequence). Trimming removed 5 bases from V and 5 bases from J; junction bases left unmatched: 11. CDR3 length: 15 amino acids. This chain's CDR3 is CASSRFPGTVYGYTF. The CDR3 DNA sequence: TGTGCCAGCAGTCGATTCCCCGGGACAGTTTATGGCTACACCTTC.

V is TRBV5-1 and J is TRBJ1-1, with 7 bases aligning to TRBD1. V lost 0 bases to trimming and J lost 5 bases; unmatched junction nucleotides: 10. This CDR3 has 16 residues. Per the germline V gene, CDR1 is SGHRS and CDR2 is YFSETQ. Here the CDR3 DNA reads TGCGCCAGCAGCTTGGAACCCCAGGGGGTGGGTACTGAAGCTTTCTTT. Residues: CASSLEPQGVGTEAFF.

To note about this clonotype: Mismatch with germline at one junction end may stem from a read error. The chain is built from TRBV6-6 and TRBJ1-1; weak D call: TRBD1 (5 bases). The CDR3 is made up of 13 amino acids. CDR1 is MNHNY and CDR2 is SVGAGI in the germline V gene (reference sequence). The CDR3 coding sequence is TGCATTGCGGGGGTAGGGCGGAACACTGAAGCTTTCTTT. Translated: CIAGVGRNTEAFF.

This chain joins TRBV12-3 or TRBV12-4 and TRBJ2-1, with D tentatively TRBD1 or TRBD2 (6 bases each). The CDR3 is made up of 14 amino acids. With 5 bases removed from V and 10 bases from J, the gap between germline ends came to 18 bases. CDR3 amino acids: CASSVGGKDYEQFF. CDR3 coding DNA: TGTGCCAGCAGTGTAGGGGGTAAGGACTACGAGCAGTTCTTC.

This clonotype showed up just a few times. CDR3 in DNA: TGCGCCAGCAGCCAAGACGGGACAGGGGGCCTTGGATCTTATGGCTACACCTTC. Amino acid sequence: CASSQDGTGGLGSYGYTF. This chain joins TRBV4-3 and TRBJ1-2, with 12 bases identical to TRBD1. Germline CDR1 and CDR2: LGHNA and YSLEER. CDR3 length: 18 residues. V was clipped by 0 bases and J by 5 bases; unmatched bases: 10.